These T cell receptor beta chains were read from a single sample in a study of blood T cell repertoires in COVID-19. Only in-frame clones appear in the TCRdb table, and some are missing; sequencing was by immunoSEQ multiplex PCR. This sample yields 100,000 to 150,000 clones, of which 85% to 90% are seen a single time; approximately 1.5% belongs to the top ten. Sequenced material: peripheral blood. The receptors come from a human donor in a cohort sampled during active COVID-19. The CDR3 runs from the conserved cysteine through the conserved F or W. A D gene is named only where the DNA matches it firmly. Size is stated for part of the rows, as once, few or many counts, or as a class when the clone is expanded.

d_call clone_size j_call v_call cdr3_nt cdr3_aa
NA NA TRBJ2-5 TRBV2 TGTGCCAGCAGGCTAGACAGTACTCAGACCCAGTACTTC CASRLDSTQTQYF
NA NA TRBJ2-2 TRBV19 TGTGCCAGTAGGAAAGCGTCAGGGCCCGGGGAGCTGTTTTTT CASRKASGPGELFF
TRBD2 NA TRBJ2-3 TRBV25-1 TGTGCCAGCAGTGAATTGGGTAGCGGGGATACGCAGTATTTT CASSELGSGDTQYF
TRBD1 NA TRBJ1-2 TRBV5-5 TGTGCCAGCACCCGATGGGACAGCACGAACTATGGCTACACCTTC CASTRWDSTNYGYTF
TRBD2 NA TRBJ2-3 TRBV28 TGTGCCAGCAGTTCGAGGCGGGAGGGCCCGAATACGCAGTATTTT CASSSRREGPNTQYF
NA NA TRBJ2-1 TRBV5-6 TGTGCCAGCAGCACCCCGGGAAAGTTCTACAATGAGCAGTTCTTC CASSTPGKFYNEQFF
TRBD1 NA TRBJ2-5 TRBV4-1 TGCGCCAGCAGCCACCTTCGACAGGGTATGGAGACCCAGTACTTC CASSHLRQGMETQYF
NA NA TRBJ1-3 TRBV7-6 TGTGCCAGCAGCTTAGCGATGTCCTACCTTTCAACTGGAAACACCATATATTTT CASSLAMSYLSTGNTIYF
NA NA TRBJ1-1 TRBV5-1 TGCGCCAGCAGCTCGGGGGAGCCGGGCACTGAAGCTTTCTTT CASSSGEPGTEAFF
NA NA TRBJ1-2 TRBV27 TGTGCCAGCAGTGTTCAGGGATCCTATGGCTACACCTTC CASSVQGSYGYTF
NA few TRBJ1-3 TRBV5-6 TGTGCCAGCAGCTTGGCAGGAAACACCATATATTTT CASSLAGNTIYF
TRBD2 NA TRBJ2-5 TRBV5-1 TGCGCCAGCAGCTTGGCCCCAAGCGGGGGGGTTGAGACCCAGTACTTC CASSLAPSGGVETQYF
NA NA TRBJ2-5 TRBV7-2 TGTGCCAGCAGTAGCGTCGTCGGACTACAAGAGACCCAGTACTTC CASSSVVGLQETQYF
TRBD2 NA TRBJ2-1 TRBV20-1 TGCAGTGCTAGTGGGACTAGCCGTCCCAATGAGCAGTTCTTC CSASGTSRPNEQFF
NA NA TRBJ1-5 TRBV7-9 TGTGCCAGCAGCTTAGGAGGGGGGGACAATCAGCCCCAGCATTTT CASSLGGGDNQPQHF
TRBD1 once TRBJ2-7 TRBV28 TGTGCCAGCAGTGAGACAGGGACCTACGAGCAGTACTTC CASSETGTYEQYF
TRBD2 NA TRBJ2-4 TRBV13 TGTGCCAGCAGCCTAACTAGCGGACTAGCCAAAAACATTCAGTACTTC CASSLTSGLAKNIQYF
NA NA TRBJ2-1 TRBV4-1 TGCGCCAGCAGCCAGAGCGGATATTTACATGAGCAGTTCTTC CASSQSGYLHEQFF
TRBD2 NA TRBJ2-1 TRBV19 TGTGCCAGTAGTATCGGGGGGGGCCTCTCCTACAATGAGCAGTTCTTC CASSIGGGLSYNEQFF
NA NA TRBJ2-1 TRBV18 TGTGCCAGCTCATCACTAACCCCGATCCGGGGTTCCTACAATGAGCAGTTCTTC CASSSLTPIRGSYNEQFF
NA NA TRBJ2-2 TRBV19 TGTGCGGTAGGGGTGGCCACCGGGGAGCTGTTTTTT CAVGVATGELFF
NA NA TRBJ2-7 TRBV13 TGTGCCAGCAGTTCGGAGGGGACCTACGAGCAGTACTTC CASSSEGTYEQYF
NA NA TRBJ1-6 TRBV5-4 TGTGCCAGCAGCTTCGGACTGGCGTCACCCCTCCACTTT CASSFGLASPLHF
NA NA TRBJ1-1 TRBV7-8 TGTGCCAGCAGCTTAGCGCGAACCACTGAAGCTTTCTTT CASSLARTTEAFF
NA NA TRBJ2-3 TRBV21-1 TGTGCCAGCAGCAAAGCCCGGGACAGGAGAAAAGATACGCAGTATTTT CASSKARDRRKDTQYF
NA NA TRBJ1-1 TRBV6-5 TGTGCCAGTGAACAGTACCGGAACACTGAAGCTTTCTTT CASEQYRNTEAFF
NA NA TRBJ2-7 TRBV3-1/TRBV3-2 TGTGCCAGCAGCCCGCTTGCGAGAGGGCCGTTTTCCTACGAGCAGTACTTC CASSPLARGPFSYEQYF
NA medium-sized TRBJ2-1 TRBV4-1 TGCGCCAGCAGCCAAGACTACCCCACTAGTATGCATGAGCAGTTCTTC CASSQDYPTSMHEQFF
NA NA TRBJ2-7 TRBV7-6 TGTACCAGCAGCACAACCGGGACTCACTCCTACGAGCAGTACTTC CTSSTTGTHSYEQYF
TRBD1 NA TRBJ2-5 TRBV7-9 TGTGCCAGCAGCACACGGACAGGGATAGAGACCCAGTACTTC CASSTRTGIETQYF
TRBD1 NA TRBJ2-1 TRBV5-1 TGCGCCAGCAGCCCAGGACAGGAGAGAAATGAGCAGTTCTTC CASSPGQERNEQFF
NA NA TRBJ1-6 TRBV5-6 TGTGCCAGCAGCTCCGAAACAATCAGGGCCTCACCCCTCCACTTT CASSSETIRASPLHF
TRBD2 NA TRBJ2-1 TRBV6-6 TGTGCCAGCACCGGCAATAGCGGGGGGATCTACAATGAGCAGTTCTTC CASTGNSGGIYNEQFF
TRBD1 NA TRBJ2-7 TRBV5-1 TGCGCCAGCAGCTCCTGGGACAGGGGTACCTACGAGCAGTACTTC CASSSWDRGTYEQYF
NA NA TRBJ1-1 TRBV3-1/TRBV3-2 TGTGCCAGCAGCCAAGATCAGGTCGGGACACCCCAGGAAATGAACACTGAAGCTTTCTTT CASSQDQVGTPQEMNTEAFF
NA NA TRBJ1-2 TRBV9 TGTGCCAGCAGCCCTGATCCCATAGTGGGCGGCTACACCTTC CASSPDPIVGGYTF